These 17 T cell receptor beta chains were sequenced from one sample in a study of cytomegalovirus exposure and HLA in healthy donors. Some clones are missing from TCRdb's copy, which holds only in-frame ones; the method was immunoSEQ multiplex PCR. In the table there are 250,000 to 400,000 clones, roughly 86% of which are singletons. Sequencing used PBMCs. These receptors were collected from a man under 40 in good health and CMV-seronegative.

The chain combines TRBV6-6 with TRBJ2-5, with D unresolved. Germline assignment: CDR1 MNHNY and CDR2 SVGAGI (reference sequence). The ends were cut back, 6 bases at V and 4 bases at J, with 9 bases in the middle. The CDR3 has 12 residues. CDR3 DNA: TGTGCCAGCAGCCCCTATAGAGAGACCCAGTACTTC. Amino acid sequence: CASSPYRETQYF.

The chain recombines TRBV19 with TRBJ1-1; tentatively, D is TRBD1 (6 bases). The CDR3 is 13 amino acids. The germline gives CDR1 LNHDA, CDR2 SQIVND (reference sequence). Trimming cost V 7 bases and J 5 bases, with 14 bases left between them. The CDR3 here is CASKNREGTEAFF. As DNA, the CDR3 is TGTGCCAGTAAGAACAGGGAAGGGACTGAAGCTTTCTTT. Full variable domain (remainder filled in from reference TRBV19 and TRBJ1-1): DGGITQSPKYLFRKEGQNVTLSCEQNLNHDAMYWYRQDPGQGLRLIYYSQIVNDFQKGDIAEGYSVSREKKESFPLTVTSAQKNPTAFYLCASKNREGTEAFFGQGTRLTVV.

In its sample, this clone was seen once. J is TRBJ1-1 and V is TRBV5-6, with 10 bases matching TRBD1. The CDR3 runs to 16 residues. V dropped 4 bases and J dropped 0; count of bases not matched to a gene: 6. CDR1 is SGHDT and CDR2 is YYEEEE in the germline V gene. CDR3 region: CASSLLGTGVNTEAFF. The CDR3 DNA reads as TGTGCCAGCAGCCTACTAGGGACAGGGGTGAACACTGAAGCTTTCTTT.

The chain uses TRBV5-6 and TRBJ2-1; 8 bases match TRBD1. Trimming at V came to 3 bases and at J to 10 bases, leaving 6 bases not matched to a gene. The CDR3 extends over 13 amino acids. The germline V gene has CDR1 SGHDT and CDR2 YYEEEE. CDR3 sequence (DNA): TGTGCCAGCAGCTCCAGGGGGCTAGGGGAGCAGTTCTTC. It codes for CASSSRGLGEQFF.

This clone has a handful of counts. The chain links TRBV19 to TRBJ2-7; 8 bases align to TRBD1. Germline CDR1 reads LNHDA; CDR2 reads SQIVND (reference sequence). V trimming: 7 bases; J trimming: 1 base; junction bases outside the gene matches: 9. CDR3 size: 15 residues. The CDR3 DNA sequence: TGTGCCAGTACCACGAGACAGGGGAGTTCCTACGAGCAGTACTTC. Amino acid sequence: CASTTRQGSSYEQYF.

The chain couples TRBV5-1 to TRBJ2-1; 11 bases line up with TRBD2. V trimming: 6 bases; J trimming: 6 bases; junction bases outside the gene matches: 8. CDR3 length: 15 amino acids. Germline values: CDR1 SGHRS, CDR2 YFSETQ. The chain's CDR3 is CASTTGLAETNEQFF. The CDR3 DNA reads as TGCGCCAGCACGACGGGACTAGCGGAAACCAATGAGCAGTTCTTC.

The rearrangement links TRBV7-6 to TRBJ2-7, with 8 bases identical to TRBD2. This CDR3 has 16 residues. V lost 1 base and J lost 0; bases outside the gene matches: 5. The V gene's germline CDR1 is SGHVS and CDR2 FNYEAQ. Written as DNA, the CDR3 is TGTGCCAGCAGCTTAGGGGGTAGCGGGGCCTCCTACGAGCAGTACTTC. It codes for CASSLGGSGASYEQYF. The full variable domain, with the rest looked up from reference TRBV7-6 and TRBJ2-7, is GAGVSQSPRYKVTKRGQDVALRCDPISGHVSLYWYRQALGQGPEFLTYFNYEAQQDKSGLPNDRFSAERPEGSISTLTIQRTEQRDSAMYRCASSLGGSGASYEQYFGPGTRLTVT.

V gene TRBV7-9 combines with J gene TRBJ1-4; D is ambiguous. Germline-derived CDR1 and CDR2 are SEHNR and FQNEAQ (reference sequence). There are 15 residues in the CDR3. The V and J ends lost 7 bases and 0 bases respectively, with 12 bases between them. CDR3 in DNA: TGTGCCAGCATCACCACCCGCGCAACTAATGAAAAACTGTTTTTT. This sequence encodes CASITTRATNEKLFF.

The rearrangement uses TRBV19 and TRBJ1-2; TRBD1 is a possible D gene (5 bases). The CDR3 extends over 17 amino acids. Trimming stripped 6 bases from V and 2 bases from J, with 22 bases between. Germline V lookup: CDR1 LNHDA, CDR2 SQIVND (reference sequence). In nucleotides, the CDR3 is TGTGCCAGTAGCTTACGAAAGGGGCTACTCATGAACTATGGCTACACCTTC. Its protein product is CASSLRKGLLMNYGYTF.

This clone was seen more than once but under ten times. This chain joins TRBV4-3 and TRBJ2-7, with TRBD1 as a possible D gene (6 bases). CDR3 length: 13 amino acids. Looked up from germline, CDR1 is LGHNA and CDR2 is YSLEER. Trimming took 0 bases from V and 4 from J, leaving 7 bases between them. The CDR3 region is CASSQEDSYEQYF. CDR3 sequence (DNA): TGCGCCAGCAGCCAAGAGGACAGTTACGAGCAGTACTTC.

V usage is TRBV27 and J usage is TRBJ1-5, with D possibly TRBD1 on 6 matching bases. This CDR3 is built from 14 residues. V lost 3 bases and J 6 bases, leaving 12 bases between the germline ends. Looked up from germline, CDR1 is MNHEY and CDR2 is SMNVEV (reference sequence). The CDR3 region has the DNA TGTGCCAGCAGTTTCAGGGGAGGGGGTCAGCCCCAGCATTTT. This gives the protein CASSFRGGGQPQHF.

J is TRBJ2-5 and V is TRBV6-5; weak D call: TRBD1 (5 bases). The CDR3 has 14 amino acids. V lost 2 bases and J 5 bases, leaving 12 bases between the germline ends. The germline V gene has CDR1 MNHEY and CDR2 SVGAGI. This chain's CDR3 is CASSYTTGAETQYF. The CDR3 bases are TGTGCCAGCAGTTACACGACTGGGGCGGAGACCCAGTACTTC.

V and J are TRBV29-1 and TRBJ1-3, with D possibly being TRBD1 (5 bases). Between the trimmed V and J ends, which lost 7 bases and 3 bases, there was a span of 10 bases. The CDR3 is 12 amino acids. The germline V gene encodes CDR1 SQVTM and CDR2 ANQGSEA. CDR3: CSGGGFGNTIYF. DNA for the CDR3: TGCAGCGGCGGGGGATTTGGAAACACCATATATTTT. The full variable domain, with the rest looked up from reference TRBV29-1 and TRBJ1-3, is SAVISQKPSRDICQRGTSLTIQCQVDSQVTMMFWYRQQPGQSLTLIATANQGSEATYESGFVIDKFPISRPNLTFSTLTVSNMSPEDSSIYLCSGGGFGNTIYFGEGSWLTVV.

V is TRBV5-1 and J is TRBJ1-4; a possible D gene is TRBD1 (5 bases). The CDR3 length is 14 residues. Trimming stripped 4 bases from V and 4 bases from J, with 11 bases between. The V gene's germline CDR1 is SGHRS and CDR2 YFSETQ. The chain's CDR3 is CASSLRGGNEKLFF. In nucleotides, the CDR3 is TGCGCCAGCAGCCTGCGGGGGGGTAATGAAAAACTGTTTTTT.

This chain connects TRBV4-1 to TRBJ1-1; D is unclear. CDR3 length: 13 amino acids. CDR1 MGHRA and CDR2 YSYEKL come from the germline V gene. Trimming stripped 1 base from V and 5 bases from J, with 8 bases between. CDR3 sequence reads: CASSQVLATEAFF. The CDR3 bases are TGCGCCAGCAGCCAAGTTCTGGCAACTGAAGCTTTCTTT.

This clone was seen only once. CDR3: CAEDYGYTF. As DNA, the CDR3 is TGTGCCGAGGACTATGGCTACACCTTC. The chain links TRBV6-5 to TRBJ1-2; D ambiguous. The CDR3 is made up of 9 amino acids. Germline values: CDR1 MNHEY, CDR2 SVGAGI. V was shortened by 11 bases and J by 3 bases, with 4 bases between the two germline ends.

CDR3 protein: CASSQRQFPNEQFF. In nucleotides, the CDR3 is TGTGCCAGTAGTCAGCGGCAATTCCCCAATGAGCAGTTCTTC. The genes are TRBV19 and TRBJ2-1, with D perhaps matching TRBD2 (5 bases). There are 14 residues in the CDR3. Germline values: CDR1 LNHDA, CDR2 SQIVND (reference sequence). Trimming cost V 5 bases and J 6 bases, with 14 bases left between them.